Listed here are 32 T cell receptor beta chains from one sample, sequenced in a study of T cell changes during pregnancy in multiple sclerosis. Data came from immunoSEQ multiplex PCR; TCRdb stores just in-frame clones and leaves some out. The sample consists of about 39,000 clones, around 94% of them appearing once. The sequencing here drew on peripheral blood, taken in the third trimester of pregnancy. These receptor sequences come from a female donor with multiple sclerosis, enrolled in a pregnancy study.

This clone was picked up one time. This chain uses TRBV19 with TRBJ2-1; 8 bases match TRBD2. V gave up 0 bases and J gave up 7 bases; unmatched junction bases: 8. The CDR3 has 16 residues. The germline gives CDR1 LNHDA, CDR2 SQIVND (reference sequence). CDR3 nucleotide sequence: TGTGCCAGTAGTATAGATCCGGGGGGGAATCTTAATGAGCAGTTCTTC. Residues: CASSIDPGGNLNEQFF.

The J gene is TRBJ1-6, the V gene TRBV5-1; 7 bases align to TRBD1. V shed 1 base, J shed 6 bases, and the junction held 4 bases outside the gene matches. The CDR3 totals 15 residues. Germline V gives CDR1 SGHRS, CDR2 YFSETQ. For the CDR3, the DNA is TGCGCCAGCAGCTTGTACACAGGGGCTAATTCACCCCTCCACTTT. The encoded protein is CASSLYTGANSPLHF.

The genes are TRBV29-1 and TRBJ2-7, with unresolved D. The CDR3 covers 11 residues. CDR1 SQVTM and CDR2 ANQGSEA come from the germline V gene. V was pared by 6 bases and J by 1 base, with 7 bases between. CDR3 in DNA: TGCAGCGTGGAGCGTTCCTACGAGCAGTACTTC. This encodes CSVERSYEQYF.

The chain carries TRBV7-6 and TRBJ1-1; D may be TRBD1 (6 bases). Germline V gives CDR1 SGHVS, CDR2 FNYEAQ. This CDR3 has 17 amino acids. Trimming left V 4 bases short and J 1 base short, with 19 bases between. The CDR3 bases are TGTGCCAGCAGCTCAAGACAACAGGGACTACGGAACACTGAAGCTTTCTTT. It is translated as CASSSRQQGLRNTEAFF.

The chain has TRBV27 and TRBJ2-5; 7 bases agree with TRBD2. The CDR3 consists of 15 residues. The germline V gene encodes CDR1 MNHEY and CDR2 SMNVEV (reference sequence). The ends lost 6 bases at V and 1 base at J; junction bases unmatched: 8. DNA for the CDR3: TGTGCCAGCAGCTGGGACTACCGATCCCAAGAGACCCAGTACTTC. Residues: CASSWDYRSQETQYF.

This clone was found once. This chain uses TRBV5-6 with TRBJ2-1, with TRBD1 as a possible D gene (5 bases). Germline V lookup: CDR1 SGHDT, CDR2 YYEEEE. CDR3 length: 15 residues. The V and J ends lost 4 bases and 0 bases respectively, with 11 bases between them. CDR3 sequence: CASSRRQTSYNEQFF. The CDR3 DNA sequence: TGTGCCAGCAGCCGAAGACAGACCTCCTACAATGAGCAGTTCTTC.

This clone was seen only once. The V call is TRBV6-6, the J call TRBJ1-2, with D possibly TRBD1 on 5 matching bases. This CDR3 is 14 amino acids long. Looked up from germline, CDR1 is MNHNY and CDR2 is SVGAGI (reference sequence). Deletions cut 2 bases from V and 2 bases from J, with 9 bases between. The CDR3, as DNA: TGTGCCAGCAGTTACGGGCAGGGCAACTATGGCTACACCTTC. This codes for CASSYGQGNYGYTF.

The rearrangement joins TRBV5-1 to TRBJ2-2, with D perhaps TRBD2 (6 bases). Trimming took off 4 bases at V and 5 bases at J, with 12 bases between the two ends. The CDR3 totals 14 residues. The germline V gene has CDR1 SGHRS and CDR2 YFSETQ. The CDR3, as DNA: TGCGCCAGCAGCGCCATGGGGGGAACCGGGGAGCTGTTTTTT. This codes for CASSAMGGTGELFF.

The chain couples TRBV7-9 to TRBJ2-7; TRBD2 aligns across 14 bases. The CDR3 consists of 16 residues. After removal of 3 bases from V and 7 bases from J, the junction contained 8 bases not matched to a gene. Per the germline V gene, CDR1 is SEHNR and CDR2 is FQNEAQ (reference sequence). The DNA for the CDR3 is TGTGCCAGCAGCTTCGGGACTAGCGGGAGTTCGCGGGAGCAGTACTTC. Translated: CASSFGTSGSSREQYF.

This chain joins TRBV7-8 and TRBJ2-7, with 9 bases matching TRBD2. The CDR3 runs 17 residues. Germline CDR1 and CDR2: SGHVS and FQNEAQ. V gave up 2 bases and J gave up 1 base; unmatched junction bases: 9. Here the CDR3 reads CASSLTPGLAGSYEQYF. CDR3 DNA: TGTGCCAGCAGCTTAACCCCGGGACTAGCTGGATCCTACGAGCAGTACTTC.

V and J are TRBV5-1 and TRBJ2-1; D might be TRBD2 (6 bases). Between the trimmed V and J ends, which lost 4 bases and 8 bases, there was a span of 22 bases. This CDR3 region has 16 residues. Germline V gene data show CDR1 as SGHRS and CDR2 as YFSETQ. Here the CDR3 reads CASSPRGGLSSYEQFF. The CDR3 coding sequence is TGCGCCAGCAGCCCAAGAGGAGGGCTTTCGTCGTATGAGCAGTTCTTC.

The chain joins TRBV10-3 to TRBJ2-3; TRBD2 agrees at 13 bases. The germline V gene has CDR1 ENHRY and CDR2 SYGVKD. This CDR3 has 16 amino acids. V lost 8 bases, J lost 4 bases, and 9 bases stayed unmatched. CDR3 bases: TGTGCCATCTTAAGGACTAGCGGGAGTGGCTCAGATACGCAGTATTTT. Translating gives CAILRTSGSGSDTQYF.

The V gene is TRBV27, the J gene TRBJ1-1; 11 positions match TRBD1. The CDR3 sequence is 14 residues long. Germline CDR1 reads MNHEY; CDR2 reads SMNVEV (reference sequence). V lost 0 bases, J lost 10 bases, and 4 bases stayed unmatched. Here the CDR3 DNA reads TGTGCCAGCAGTTTATCGATCGGGACAGGGGGAGCTTTCTTT. Amino acid sequence: CASSLSIGTGGAFF.

This chain uses TRBV4-1 with TRBJ2-1; D possibly corresponds to TRBD2 (5 bases). With 4 bases removed from V and 9 bases from J, the gap between germline ends came to 19 bases. This CDR3 has 15 residues. Germline V CDR1 and CDR2: MGHRA, YSYEKL. As DNA, the CDR3 is TGCGCCAGCAGCCCCGGGGTAGAGCGGCCAACTGAGCAGTTCTTC. Translated, it gives CASSPGVERPTEQFF.

The chain combines TRBV7-8 with TRBJ2-3; D ambiguous. CDR1 SGHVS and CDR2 FQNEAQ come from the germline V gene. There are 15 residues in the CDR3. With 5 bases removed from V and 0 bases from J, the gap between germline ends came to 12 bases. DNA of the CDR3: TGTGCCAGCAGCCTCGGCCAGGTTAGCACAGATACGCAGTATTTT. Translated, it gives CASSLGQVSTDTQYF.

This chain joins TRBV6-4 and TRBJ2-5; 7 bases agree with TRBD1. Germline values: CDR1 MRHNA, CDR2 SNTAGT. There are 16 residues in the CDR3. Trimming at V came to 10 bases and at J to 4 bases, leaving 18 bases not matched to a gene. The CDR3 loop is CAIPRPSEGAGETQYF. Written as DNA, the CDR3 is TGTGCCATTCCCCGCCCGTCAGAGGGGGCAGGAGAGACCCAGTACTTC.

The table lists this clone with a few counts. This rearrangement joins TRBV20-1 to TRBJ1-2; D call uncertain. The CDR3 spans 11 residues. Germline V gives CDR1 DFQATT, CDR2 SNEGSKA (reference sequence). CDR3 region: CSTPNNYGYTF. Here the CDR3 DNA reads TGCAGCACACCGAATAACTATGGCTACACCTTC.

The chain couples TRBV7-2 to TRBJ2-5; TRBD2 agrees at 7 bases. CDR1 SGHTA and CDR2 FQGNSA come from the germline V gene. V was pared by 7 bases and J by 1 base, with 12 bases of the junction left unmatched. The CDR3 consists of 16 residues. The CDR3 loop is CASTTPRASGQETQYF. The DNA for the CDR3 is TGTGCCAGCACCACCCCGAGAGCTAGCGGCCAAGAGACCCAGTACTTC.

The chain uses TRBV29-1 and TRBJ2-4, with unresolved D. The CDR3 is made up of 13 amino acids. The ends were cut back, 4 bases at V and 0 bases at J, with 7 bases in the middle. The germline V gene encodes CDR1 SQVTM and CDR2 ANQGSEA. The CDR3 sequence is CSVGALAKNIQYF. CDR3 nucleotide sequence: TGCAGCGTTGGGGCTTTAGCCAAAAACATTCAGTACTTC.

The chain employs TRBV28 and TRBJ1-1, with 8 bases that match TRBD1. CDR3 length: 19 residues. Germline-derived CDR1 and CDR2 are MDHEN and SYDVKM. Trimming at V came to 2 bases and at J to 3 bases, leaving 17 bases not matched to a gene. CDR3 bases: TGTGCCAGCAGTTTACGGACAGAAGGACAGGGCCGGGTGGACACTGAAGCTTTCTTT. It encodes CASSLRTEGQGRVDTEAFF.

The rearrangement uses TRBV30 and TRBJ2-1; 7 nucleotides match TRBD2. Germline CDR1 is GTSNPN and CDR2 is SVGIG (reference sequence). This CDR3 region has 13 residues. With V trimmed by 1 base and J by 5 bases, 2 bases remained unmatched. The CDR3 sequence: CAWSASGDNEQFF. The CDR3 DNA reads TGTGCCTGGAGTGCAAGCGGGGACAATGAGCAGTTCTTC.

The chain links TRBV30 to TRBJ1-5, with D hard to call. CDR1 is GTSNPN and CDR2 is SVGIG in the germline V gene (reference sequence). The CDR3 extends over 15 amino acids. V gave up 0 bases and J gave up 0 bases, with 9 bases separating them. CDR3 region: CAWSVNGNSNQPQHF. CDR3 in DNA: TGTGCCTGGAGTGTGAACGGGAATAGCAATCAGCCCCAGCATTTT.

This clone was counted a single time. The V and J genes are TRBV30 and TRBJ2-3; D unclear. The CDR3 totals 13 residues. V dropped 2 bases and J dropped 5 bases, with 11 bases sitting between them. Germline lookup yields CDR1 GTSNPN and CDR2 SVGIG (reference sequence). CDR3 in amino acids: CAWSPLVRDTQYF. The CDR3 DNA follows: TGTGCCTGGAGTCCTCTCGTGAGAGATACGCAGTATTTT. Looking up the rest from reference TRBV30 and TRBJ2-3 gives the full variable domain: SQTIHQWPATLVQPVGSPLSLECTVEGTSNPNLYWYRQAAGRGLQLLFYSVGIGQISSEVPQNLSASRPQDRQFILSSKKLLLSDSGFYLCAWSPLVRDTQYFGPGTRLTVL.

The chain carries TRBV5-1 and TRBJ2-2, with TRBD2 identical over 9 bases. Germline CDR1 reads SGHRS; CDR2 reads YFSETQ. The V and J ends lost 3 bases and 6 bases, in that order; junction bases with no gene match: 9. The length of the CDR3 is 16 residues. The CDR3 DNA reads as TGCGCCAGCAGCTGGGGCTTAGCGGGAGTTGCCGGGGAGCTGTTTTTT. Its protein is CASSWGLAGVAGELFF.

This chain links TRBV30 with TRBJ2-7; 8 bases match TRBD2. V was clipped by 3 bases and J by 2 bases; unmatched bases: 12. Per germline, CDR1 GTSNPN and CDR2 SVGIG (reference sequence). The CDR3 loop spans 16 amino acids. CDR3 sequence reads: CAWREPGLVMAYEQYF. Here the CDR3 DNA reads TGTGCCTGGAGGGAACCGGGACTAGTGATGGCCTACGAGCAGTACTTC.

V usage is TRBV2 and J usage is TRBJ1-5; TRBD1 matches 7 bases. J gave up 6 bases and V 6 bases, and 11 bases lay outside the gene matches. Germline V gene lookup returns CDR1 SNHLY and CDR2 FYNNEI. This CDR3 comprises 15 residues. CDR3 nucleotides: TGTGCCAGCAGGACAGACAGGGTGGGATCTCAGCCCCAGCATTTT. Its protein is CASRTDRVGSQPQHF.

The sample holds a few counts of this clone. The chain employs TRBV7-8 and TRBJ2-3; possibly TRBD1 for D (5 bases). CDR3 size: 16 residues. Germline CDR1 SGHVS, CDR2 FQNEAQ. V lost 1 base, J lost 3 bases, and 14 bases lay in between. The CDR3 is CASSLGVDTLTDTQYF. As DNA, the CDR3 is TGTGCCAGCAGCTTAGGAGTGGACACTTTAACAGATACGCAGTATTTT.

The CDR3 DNA follows: TGTGCCAGCAGCTTAATGTCCGGCTCCTACAATGAGCAGTTCTTC. Protein: CASSLMSGSYNEQFF. The chain uses TRBV7-3 and TRBJ2-1; D is undetermined. The V end lost 1 base, the J end lost 0 bases, and 7 bases lay between the germline ends. The CDR3 is 15 residues long. Per germline, CDR1 SGHTA and CDR2 FQGTGA. Using reference TRBV7-3 and TRBJ2-1 for the parts outside the CDR3, the full variable domain is GAGVSQTPSNKVTEKGKYVELRCDPISGHTALYWYRQSLGQGPEFLIYFQGTGAADDSGLPNDRFFAVRPEGSVSTLKIQRTERGDSAVYLCASSLMSGSYNEQFFGPGTRLTVL.

This rearrangement joins TRBV5-1 to TRBJ2-7; 7 nucleotides match TRBD1. The junction had 4 bases not matched to a gene; V was cut back by 4 bases and J by 3 bases. Germline CDR1 is SGHRS and CDR2 is YFSETQ. This CDR3 comprises 13 residues. The CDR3 DNA reads as TGCGCCAGCAGCCCCGGGACAGTCTACGAGCAGTACTTC. Residues: CASSPGTVYEQYF.

This chain connects TRBV7-2 to TRBJ2-1; TRBD2 might be the D (6 bases). This CDR3 contains 14 residues. CDR1 is SGHTA and CDR2 is FQGNSA in the germline V gene. Trimming left V 3 bases short and J 2 bases short, with 8 bases between. The CDR3 DNA sequence: TGTGCCAGCAGCTTTGGACTAACCTACAATGAGCAGTTCTTC. Protein: CASSFGLTYNEQFF.

This chain joins TRBV7-2 and TRBJ1-5; tentative D call: TRBD1 (5 bases). Trimming pared 2 bases from V and 5 bases from J, leaving 13 bases between. The CDR3 covers 15 residues. Germline V gene data show CDR1 as SGHTA and CDR2 as FQGNSA. CDR3 DNA: TGTGCCAGCAGCTTATGGGGCAGAACTGATCAGCCCCAGCATTTT. Translating it yields CASSLWGRTDQPQHF.

The rearrangement joins TRBV7-2 to TRBJ2-7, with D possibly TRBD1 on 6 matching bases. Germline V CDR1 and CDR2: SGHTA, FQGNSA. V lost 3 bases and J 2 bases, leaving 20 bases between the germline ends. The CDR3 runs 17 residues. CDR3 in amino acids: CASSFAFGQGKAYEQYF. CDR3 coding DNA: TGTGCCAGCAGCTTCGCCTTTGGGCAGGGGAAGGCCTACGAGCAGTACTTC.